Following are 21 T cell receptor beta chains from one sample sequenced in a study of type 1 regulatory T cells. TCRdb reprocessed the reads with MiXCR, giving one entry per CDR3 protein. The sample has about 62,000 distinct CDR3 sequences, approximately 67% seen once. Their recognized antigens are unknown. The sample consisted of cultured non-Tr1 T cells, either the whole culture or a sorted T cell fraction (not recorded which). The receptors come from a human donor in good health.

The chain is built from TRBV7-2 and TRBJ2-5; D perhaps matches TRBD1 (5 bases). V lost 5 bases, J lost 1 base, and 17 bases lay in between. The CDR3 runs 16 residues. CDR1 SGHTA and CDR2 FQGNSA come from the germline V gene. The CDR3 here is CASSLPEVRGQETQYF. The CDR3 DNA follows: TGTGCCAGCAGCCTCCCCGAAGTTAGGGGCCAAGAGACCCAGTACTTC.

V is TRBV29-1 and J is TRBJ2-7; D tentatively reads TRBD1 or TRBD2 (5 bases each). Trimming took off 4 bases at V and 2 bases at J, with 9 bases between the two ends. The CDR3 contains 12 residues. The germline V gene has CDR1 SQVTM and CDR2 ANQGSEA. The CDR3: CSVGDGPYEQYF. The CDR3 DNA reads as TGCAGCGTTGGGGACGGACCCTACGAGCAGTACTTC.

This clonotype was counted only a few times. The chain carries TRBV3-1 and TRBJ1-4; D is unclear. V was cut by 4 bases and J by 1 base, with 19 bases left in between. The CDR3 is 18 residues long. In germline, CDR1 is LGHDT, CDR2 YNNKEL (reference sequence). CDR3 DNA: TGTGCCAGCAGCCCCCTGGGGATCCGAAGGGAAACTAATGAAAAACTGTTTTTT. Its translation: CASSPLGIRRETNEKLFF. The whole variable domain, remainder taken from reference TRBV3-1 and TRBJ1-4, is DTAVSQTPKYLVTQMGNDKSIKCEQNLGHDTMYWYKQDSKKFLKIMFSYNNKELIINETVPNRFSPKSPDKAHLNLHINSLELGDSAVYFCASSPLGIRRETNEKLFFGSGTQLSVL.

The chain has TRBV6-2 or TRBV6-3 and TRBJ1-5, with unresolved D. This CDR3 is built from 17 residues. Germline V gene sequence: CDR1 MNHEY, CDR2 SVGEGT. V dropped 5 bases and J dropped 7 bases, with 24 bases sitting between them. CDR3 residues: CASSLRTDGPSRQPQHF. The DNA of the CDR3 is TGTGCCAGCAGTCTCCGGACCGACGGCCCCTCAAGACAGCCCCAGCATTTT.

The genes are TRBV3-1 and TRBJ1-1, with D uncertain. This CDR3 spans 11 amino acids. Germline V CDR1 and CDR2: LGHDT, YNNKEL (reference sequence). V lost 2 bases, J lost 2 bases, and 0 bases lay in between. CDR3 sequence reads: CASSQNTEAFF. Written as DNA, the CDR3 is TGTGCCAGCAGCCAAAACACTGAAGCTTTCTTT.

This clonotype appeared a few times. V usage is TRBV7-2 and J usage is TRBJ2-1; the match to TRBD2 covers 14 bases. The J segment lost 12 bases and the V segment lost 5 bases, leaving 6 bases of the junction unmatched. CDR1 and CDR2 (germline): SGHTA, FQGNSA. The CDR3 loop spans 14 amino acids. DNA of the CDR3: TGTGCCAGCAGCCAGGGACTAGCGGGAGCTAGGCAGTTCTTC. Encoded protein: CASSQGLAGARQFF.

The chain is built from TRBV10-2 and TRBJ1-2; D possibly corresponds to TRBD1 (6 bases). V was trimmed by 3 bases and J by 3 bases, leaving 11 bases between them. Germline CDR1 and CDR2: WSHSY and SAAADI. This CDR3 has 14 residues. In DNA, the CDR3 is TGCGCCAGCAGTGATCACAGGGTAGACTATGGCTACACCTTC. The encoded protein is CASSDHRVDYGYTF.

The rearrangement joins TRBV5-5 to TRBJ2-1, with 12 positions matching TRBD1. This CDR3 comprises 15 residues. Trimming took 3 bases from V and 7 from J; bases not matched to a gene: 5. Germline CDR1 is SGHKS and CDR2 is YYEKEE (reference sequence). This CDR3 is CASSWGQGAKNEQFF. CDR3 sequence (DNA): TGTGCCAGCAGCTGGGGACAGGGGGCAAAAAATGAGCAGTTCTTC.

The chain has TRBV9 and TRBJ2-3; D is ambiguous. This CDR3 is built from 14 residues. Between the trimmed V and J ends, which lost 0 bases and 2 bases, there was a span of 7 bases. Germline lookup yields CDR1 SGDLS and CDR2 YYNGEE. CDR3 nucleotides: TGTGCCAGCAGCGTAGCGGCCACCACAGATACGCAGTATTTT. It is translated as CASSVAATTDTQYF. Supplemented by reference TRBV9 and TRBJ2-3, the full variable domain reads DSGVTQTPKHLITATGQRVTLRCSPRSGDLSVYWYQQSLDQGLQFLIQYYNGEERAKGNILERFSAQQFPDLHSELNLSSLELGDSALYFCASSVAATTDTQYFGPGTRLTVL.

The V gene is TRBV12-3 or TRBV12-4, the J gene TRBJ1-1; D possibly corresponds to TRBD1 (5 bases). Trimming left V 6 bases short and J 0 bases short, with 14 bases between. The CDR3 sequence is 15 residues long. In DNA, the CDR3 is TGTGCCAGCAGCCCCGGGGGAGGGCTGAACACTGAAGCTTTCTTT. It translates to CASSPGGGLNTEAFF.

The rearrangement joins TRBV7-2 to TRBJ1-6; D may be TRBD1 (5 bases). The length of the CDR3 is 15 residues. Trimming pared 0 bases from V and 7 bases from J, leaving 10 bases between. Germline-derived CDR1 and CDR2 are SGHTA and FQGNSA. The CDR3 sequence is CASSLARGVNSPLHF. CDR3 DNA: TGTGCCAGCAGCTTAGCGAGAGGGGTGAATTCACCCCTCCACTTT.

The chain has TRBV6-1 and TRBJ1-1; D remains unclear. Trimming shortened V by 7 bases and J by 5 bases, and 17 bases separated the two germline ends. Germline V lookup: CDR1 MNHNS, CDR2 SASEGT. This CDR3 is built from 14 residues. The CDR3 reads CASKAGILSTEAFF. CDR3 sequence (DNA): TGTGCCAGCAAGGCGGGGATTTTGTCAACTGAAGCTTTCTTT.

There are a few counts of this clonotype. This chain joins TRBV12-3 or TRBV12-4 and TRBJ2-2, with D uncertain. This CDR3 contains 14 residues. With 7 bases removed from V and 6 bases from J, the gap between germline ends came to 15 bases. The DNA for the CDR3 is TGTGCCAGCAACCTTCTCCGCGACGCCGGGGAGCTGTTTTTT. As protein: CASNLLRDAGELFF.

The rearrangement links TRBV4-1 to TRBJ1-1, with a weak D call TRBD1 (6 bases). This CDR3 is built from 16 residues. In germline, CDR1 is MGHRA, CDR2 YSYEKL. Trimming removed 0 bases at V and 3 bases at J, with 14 bases between. The CDR3 DNA reads TGCGCCAGCAGCCAAGAACGGGGGCAGGCTGACACTGAAGCTTTCTTT. Translated, it gives CASSQERGQADTEAFF.

The sample holds a few counts of this clonotype. V is TRBV5-6 and J is TRBJ1-3; D uncertain. The V gene's germline CDR1 is SGHDT and CDR2 YYEEEE. The CDR3 spans 13 residues. With 5 bases removed from V and 2 bases from J, the gap between germline ends came to 8 bases. CDR3 coding DNA: TGTGCCAGCAGGATGTGGGCTGGAAACACCATATATTTT. Amino acid sequence: CASRMWAGNTIYF. The full variable domain, completed using reference TRBV5-6 and TRBJ1-3, is DAGVTQSPTHLIKTRGQQVTLRCSPKSGHDTVSWYQQALGQGPQFIFQYYEEEERQRGNFPDRFSGHQFPNYSSELNVNALLLGDSALYLCASRMWAGNTIYFGEGSWLTVV.

This clonotype has only a few counts. V gene TRBV7-9 combines with J gene TRBJ2-5, with 10 bases matching TRBD1. V was pared by 5 bases and J by 5 bases, with 8 bases of the junction left unmatched. The CDR3 loop spans 15 amino acids. The germline gives CDR1 SEHNR, CDR2 FQNEAQ (reference sequence). The DNA of the CDR3 is TGTGCCAGCAGCCGGGACAGGGGATCGGTGGAGACCCAGTACTTC. Translated, it gives CASSRDRGSVETQYF.

The chain employs TRBV7-9 and TRBJ2-2, with a tentative D call TRBD2 (6 bases). The CDR3 is made up of 12 amino acids. V shed 4 bases and J shed 13 bases, with 13 bases lying between them. Germline CDR1 SEHNR, CDR2 FQNEAQ (reference sequence). CDR3 region: CASSYGRRGLFF. As DNA, the CDR3 is TGTGCCAGCAGCTACGGACGGCGGGGGCTGTTTTTT.

This clonotype was detected only a few times. This sequence joins TRBV3-1 and TRBJ2-1; tentatively, D is TRBD2 (6 bases). The CDR3 has 12 amino acids. V was pared by 11 bases and J by 7 bases, with 15 bases between. Germline-derived CDR1 and CDR2 are LGHDT and YNNKEL (reference sequence). CDR3 protein: CAAGSGPNEQFF. In DNA form, the CDR3 reads TGTGCCGCGGGGTCAGGCCCGAATGAGCAGTTCTTC.

The chain employs TRBV27 and TRBJ2-5; no firm D call. The CDR3 totals 17 residues. Germline CDR1 reads MNHEY; CDR2 reads SMNVEV (reference sequence). Trimming took off 1 base at V and 2 bases at J, with 17 bases between the two ends. The CDR3 sequence: CASSLYPQVHSQETQYF. CDR3 nucleotides: TGTGCCAGCAGTTTATACCCCCAGGTTCATTCTCAAGAGACCCAGTACTTC.

This clonotype came up a few times. The rearrangement links TRBV20-1 to TRBJ1-5; tentative D call: TRBD1 (5 bases). The CDR3 runs to 16 residues. Per the germline V gene, CDR1 is DFQATT and CDR2 is SNEGSKA (reference sequence). V lost 2 bases, J lost 0 bases, and 14 bases lay in between. DNA of the CDR3: TGCAGTGCTAGAAATGGGGCAAGGGGTAGCAATCAGCCCCAGCATTTT. The encoded protein is CSARNGARGSNQPQHF.

This chain uses TRBV3-1 with TRBJ2-7, with 9 bases that match TRBD2. After removal of 1 base from V and 2 bases from J, the junction contained 24 bases not matched to a gene. Germline loops: CDR1 LGHDT, CDR2 YNNKEL (reference sequence). This CDR3 is 22 amino acids long. In DNA form, the CDR3 reads TGTGCCAGCAGCCAAGGAATCTGGGGAGGCCGGACCGGGACTAGCAACGCCTACGAGCAGTACTTC. Translating gives CASSQGIWGGRTGTSNAYEQYF.